The present T cell receptor beta chain was sequenced within a study of cytomegalovirus exposure and HLA in healthy donors. Study-level findings and limits: Indistinguishable V segments, including TRBV6-2 and TRBV6-3, were excluded.

The PCR used 60 Vbeta and 13 Jbeta primers. The protocol was immunoSEQ multiplex PCR, while the TCRdb copy is restricted to in-frame clones and leaves out a portion. The sample yields about 180,000 clones, 75% to 85% seen once. The sample holds one count of this clone. Its specificity is unknown. The CDR3 is 15 amino acids. Germline V CDR1 and CDR2: WNHNN, SYGVQD (reference sequence). V shed 2 bases, J shed 3 bases, and the junction held 3 bases outside the gene matches. The source is a man aged 25 to 40 in good health and CMV-seropositive. The chain has TRBV10-1 and TRBJ2-3; TRBD1 matches at 9 bases. Sequenced input: PBMCs. CDR3 in amino acids: CASSETGGMTDTQYF. CDR3 sequence (DNA): TGCGCCAGCAGTGAGACAGGGGGCATGACAGATACGCAGTATTTT.